This T cell receptor (beta chain) was recovered during a study of blood T cell repertoires in COVID-19. The assay was immunoSEQ multiplex PCR, and TCRdb's table has in-frame clones only and misses some. The data hold some 150,000 clones, with 75% to 90% observed a single time. This CDR3 region has 17 residues. V lost 5 bases and J lost 2; bases outside the gene matches: 10. CDR1 and CDR2 (germline): SGHVS, FQNEAQ. The genes are TRBV7-8 and TRBJ1-2, with 11 bases fitting TRBD1. Material: peripheral blood. The receptor was isolated from a woman older than 75 with acute or convalescent COVID-19. The CDR3 sequence: CASSTDRGLGRNYGYTF. In nucleotides, the CDR3 is TGTGCCAGCAGCACGGACAGGGGGCTTGGAAGAAACTATGGCTACACCTTC.